This section outlines one T cell receptor beta chain sequence together with its context. As yet, its antigen is unknown. The data originate from a study of graft-versus-host responses after intestinal transplantation. About the research overall: Transplants were multivisceral, liver-intestinal, or isolated intestinal. Uniformly, recipients were administered anti-thymocyte globulin induction with subsequent tacrolimus and steroids for approximately three years.

Study-wide results and caveats: Where graft-donor T cell macrochimerism was present, patients had high graft-versus-host to host-versus-graft clonal ratios in allografts.

The table came from immunoSEQ multiplex PCR; TCRdb's copy has only in-frame clones and leaves some out. Found here are roughly 40,000 clones, about 90% of them singletons; the top ten hold about 2.5%. The J segment lost 2 bases and the V segment lost 7 bases, leaving 12 bases of the junction unmatched. The CDR3 sequence is 17 residues long. Germline CDR1 is LNHDA and CDR2 is SQIVND (reference sequence). The receptor was derived from a human patient who received an intestinal transplant, so some T cells may come from the graft donor. The material sequenced was PBMCs, taken approximately 300 days after intestinal transplant. The gene calls are TRBV19 and TRBJ2-7; 12 bases fit TRBD1. CDR3 in amino acids: CASMGQGAKRKPYEQYF. The CDR3 DNA is TGTGCCAGTATGGGACAGGGGGCAAAAAGAAAGCCCTACGAGCAGTACTTC.